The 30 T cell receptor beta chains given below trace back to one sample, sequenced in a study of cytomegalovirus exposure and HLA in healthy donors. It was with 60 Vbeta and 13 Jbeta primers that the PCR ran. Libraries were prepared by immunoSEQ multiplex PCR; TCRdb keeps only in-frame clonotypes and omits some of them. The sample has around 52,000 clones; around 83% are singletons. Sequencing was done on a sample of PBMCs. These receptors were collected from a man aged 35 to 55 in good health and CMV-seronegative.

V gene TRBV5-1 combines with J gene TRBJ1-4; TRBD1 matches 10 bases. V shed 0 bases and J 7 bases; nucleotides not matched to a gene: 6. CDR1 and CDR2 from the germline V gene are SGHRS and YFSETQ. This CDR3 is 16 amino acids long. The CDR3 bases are TGCGCCAGCAGCTTGGTTTTGGGACAGGGGAGTGAAAAACTGTTTTTT. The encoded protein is CASSLVLGQGSEKLFF.

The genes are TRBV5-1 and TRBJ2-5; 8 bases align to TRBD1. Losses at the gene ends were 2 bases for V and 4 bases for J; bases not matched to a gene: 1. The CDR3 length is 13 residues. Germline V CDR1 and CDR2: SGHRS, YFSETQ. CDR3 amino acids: CASSFGQGETQYF. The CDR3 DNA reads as TGCGCCAGCAGCTTTGGACAGGGAGAGACCCAGTACTTC.

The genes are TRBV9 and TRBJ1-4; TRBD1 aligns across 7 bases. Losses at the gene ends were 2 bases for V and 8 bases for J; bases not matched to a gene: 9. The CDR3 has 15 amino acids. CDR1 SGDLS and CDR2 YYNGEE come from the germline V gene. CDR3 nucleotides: TGTGCCAGCAGCGTGAAGGCAGGGGGAAGCGAAAAACTGTTTTTT. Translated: CASSVKAGGSEKLFF.

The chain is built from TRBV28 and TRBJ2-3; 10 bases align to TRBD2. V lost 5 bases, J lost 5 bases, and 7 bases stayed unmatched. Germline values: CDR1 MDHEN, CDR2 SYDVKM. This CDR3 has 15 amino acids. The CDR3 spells CASSIIAGGIDTQYF. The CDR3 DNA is TGTGCCAGCAGTATAATAGCGGGGGGAATAGATACGCAGTATTTT.

Here the CDR3 DNA reads TGTGCCAGCAGTAAAACGGGGGATCAGCCCCAGCATTTT. As protein: CASSKTGDQPQHF. This chain uses TRBV21-1 with TRBJ1-5. TRBV21-1 is a recognized pseudogene. The length of the CDR3 is 13 residues.

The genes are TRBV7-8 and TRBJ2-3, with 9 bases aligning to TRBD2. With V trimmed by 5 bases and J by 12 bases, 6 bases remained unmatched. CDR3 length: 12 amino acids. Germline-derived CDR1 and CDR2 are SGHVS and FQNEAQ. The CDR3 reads CASSPPGLAQYF. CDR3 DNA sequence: TGTGCCAGCAGCCCACCGGGACTAGCACAGTATTTT.

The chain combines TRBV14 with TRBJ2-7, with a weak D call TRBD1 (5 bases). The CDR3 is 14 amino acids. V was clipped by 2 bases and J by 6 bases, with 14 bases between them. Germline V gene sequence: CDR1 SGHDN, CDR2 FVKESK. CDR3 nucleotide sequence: TGTGCCAGCAGCCAAAGTGGGTGGGGCCCCGAGCAGTACTTC. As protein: CASSQSGWGPEQYF.

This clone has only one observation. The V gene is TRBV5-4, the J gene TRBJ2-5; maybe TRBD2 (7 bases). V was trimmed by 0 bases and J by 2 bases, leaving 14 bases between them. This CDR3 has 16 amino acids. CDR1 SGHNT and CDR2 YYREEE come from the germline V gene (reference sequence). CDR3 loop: CASSLAGRGGQETQYF. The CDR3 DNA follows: TGTGCCAGCAGCTTGGCGGGGAGGGGGGGACAAGAGACCCAGTACTTC.

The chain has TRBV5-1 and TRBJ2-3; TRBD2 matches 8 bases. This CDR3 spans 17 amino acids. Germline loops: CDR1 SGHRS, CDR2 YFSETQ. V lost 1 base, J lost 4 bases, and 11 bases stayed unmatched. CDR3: CASSLKFPGLEADTQYF. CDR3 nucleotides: TGCGCCAGCAGCTTGAAATTCCCGGGACTAGAGGCAGATACGCAGTATTTT.

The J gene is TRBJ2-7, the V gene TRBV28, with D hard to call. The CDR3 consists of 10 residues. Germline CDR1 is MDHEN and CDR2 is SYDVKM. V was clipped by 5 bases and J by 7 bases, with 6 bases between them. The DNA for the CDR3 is TGTGCCAGCAGTCCGCTAGAGCAGTACGTC. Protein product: CASSPLEQYV.

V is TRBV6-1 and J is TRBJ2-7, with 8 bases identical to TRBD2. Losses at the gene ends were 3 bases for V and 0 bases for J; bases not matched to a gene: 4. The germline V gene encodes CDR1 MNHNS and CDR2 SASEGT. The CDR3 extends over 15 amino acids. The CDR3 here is CASSEVSGASYEQYF. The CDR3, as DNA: TGTGCCAGCAGTGAGGTTAGCGGGGCCTCCTACGAGCAGTACTTC.

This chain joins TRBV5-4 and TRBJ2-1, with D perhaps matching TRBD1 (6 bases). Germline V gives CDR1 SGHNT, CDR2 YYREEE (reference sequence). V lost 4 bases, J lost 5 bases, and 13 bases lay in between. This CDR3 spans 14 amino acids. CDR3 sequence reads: CASSPTRTDNEQFF. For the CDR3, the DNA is TGTGCCAGCAGCCCCACCCGGACAGACAATGAGCAGTTCTTC.

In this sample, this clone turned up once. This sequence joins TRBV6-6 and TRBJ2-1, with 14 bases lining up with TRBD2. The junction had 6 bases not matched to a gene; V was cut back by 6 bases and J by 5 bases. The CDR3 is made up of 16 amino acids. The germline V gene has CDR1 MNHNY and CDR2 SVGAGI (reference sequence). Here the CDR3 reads CASSLGTSGGNNEQFF. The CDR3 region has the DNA TGTGCCAGCAGCCTTGGGACTAGCGGGGGAAACAATGAGCAGTTCTTC.

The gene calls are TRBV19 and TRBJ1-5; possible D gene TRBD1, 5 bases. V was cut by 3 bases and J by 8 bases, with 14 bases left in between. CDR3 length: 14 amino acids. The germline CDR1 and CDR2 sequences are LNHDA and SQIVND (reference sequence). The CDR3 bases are TGTGCCAGTAGTATGCAGGGTACGGTGGAGCCCCAGCATTTT. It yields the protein CASSMQGTVEPQHF.

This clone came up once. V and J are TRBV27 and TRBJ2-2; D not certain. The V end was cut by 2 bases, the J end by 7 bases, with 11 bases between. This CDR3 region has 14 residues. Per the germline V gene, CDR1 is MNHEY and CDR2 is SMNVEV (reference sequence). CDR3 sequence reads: CASSLGRPIGELFF. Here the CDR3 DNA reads TGTGCCAGCAGTTTAGGCAGGCCCATCGGGGAGCTGTTTTTT.

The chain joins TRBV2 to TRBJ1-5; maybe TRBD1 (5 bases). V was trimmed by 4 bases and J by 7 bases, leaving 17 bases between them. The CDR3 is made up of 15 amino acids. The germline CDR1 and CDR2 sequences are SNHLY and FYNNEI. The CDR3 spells CASSGQIVSGQPQHF. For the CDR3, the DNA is TGTGCCAGCAGTGGACAGATCGTCTCAGGACAGCCCCAGCATTTT.

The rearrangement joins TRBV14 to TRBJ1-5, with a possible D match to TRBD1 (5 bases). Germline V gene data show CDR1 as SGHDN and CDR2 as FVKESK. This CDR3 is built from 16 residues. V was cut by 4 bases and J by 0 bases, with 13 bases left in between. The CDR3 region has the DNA TGTGCCAGCAGCCTTCGGGGGGGGATTAGCAATCAGCCCCAGCATTTT. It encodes CASSLRGGISNQPQHF.

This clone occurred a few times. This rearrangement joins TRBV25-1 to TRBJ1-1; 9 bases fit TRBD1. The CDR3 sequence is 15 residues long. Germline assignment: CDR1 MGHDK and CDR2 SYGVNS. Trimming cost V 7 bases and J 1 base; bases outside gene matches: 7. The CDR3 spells CASTSRQGGNTEAFF. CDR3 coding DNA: TGTGCCAGCACGTCTCGACAGGGGGGGAACACTGAAGCTTTCTTT.

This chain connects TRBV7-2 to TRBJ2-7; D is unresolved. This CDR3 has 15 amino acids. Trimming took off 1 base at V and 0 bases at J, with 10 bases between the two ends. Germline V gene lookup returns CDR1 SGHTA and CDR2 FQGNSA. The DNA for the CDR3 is TGTGCCAGCAGCTTAGTCGTGCAGGCCTCCTACGAGCAGTACTTC. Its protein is CASSLVVQASYEQYF.

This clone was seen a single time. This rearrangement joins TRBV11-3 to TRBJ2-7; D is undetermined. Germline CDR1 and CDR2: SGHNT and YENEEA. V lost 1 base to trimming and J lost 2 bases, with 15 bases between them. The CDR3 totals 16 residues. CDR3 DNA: TGTGCCAGCAGCTTAGGTTGGGCAGCATATCCCTACGAGCAGTACTTC. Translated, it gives CASSLGWAAYPYEQYF.

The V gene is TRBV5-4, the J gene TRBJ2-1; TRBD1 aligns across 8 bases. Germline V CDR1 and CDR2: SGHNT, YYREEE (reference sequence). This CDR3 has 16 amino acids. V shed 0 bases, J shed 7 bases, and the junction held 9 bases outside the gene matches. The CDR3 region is CASSLAGRGRMNEQFF. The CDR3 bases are TGTGCCAGCAGCTTGGCCGGCAGGGGGCGGATGAATGAGCAGTTCTTC.

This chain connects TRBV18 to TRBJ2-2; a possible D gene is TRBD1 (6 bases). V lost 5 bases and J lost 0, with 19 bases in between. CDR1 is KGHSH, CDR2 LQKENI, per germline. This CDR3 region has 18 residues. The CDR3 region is CASSSRTQGIPNTGELFF. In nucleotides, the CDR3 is TGTGCCAGCTCATCACGGACTCAGGGGATACCGAACACCGGGGAGCTGTTTTTT.

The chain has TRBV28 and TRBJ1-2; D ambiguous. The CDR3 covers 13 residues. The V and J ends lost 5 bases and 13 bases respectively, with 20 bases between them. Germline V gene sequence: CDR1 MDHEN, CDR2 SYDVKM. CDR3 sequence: CASSLPPGRWRTF. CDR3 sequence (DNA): TGTGCCAGCAGTCTTCCACCGGGAAGGTGGCGCACCTTC.

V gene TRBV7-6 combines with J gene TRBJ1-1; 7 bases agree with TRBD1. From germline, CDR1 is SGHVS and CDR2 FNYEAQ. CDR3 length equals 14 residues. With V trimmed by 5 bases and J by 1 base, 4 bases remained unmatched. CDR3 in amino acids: CASSPRTGNTEAFF. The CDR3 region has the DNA TGTGCCAGCAGCCCTAGGACAGGGAACACTGAAGCTTTCTTT.

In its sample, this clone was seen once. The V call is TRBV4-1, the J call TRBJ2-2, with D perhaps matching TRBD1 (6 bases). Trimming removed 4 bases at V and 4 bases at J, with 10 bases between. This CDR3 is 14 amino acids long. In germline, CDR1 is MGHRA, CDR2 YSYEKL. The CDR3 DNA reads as TGCGCCAGCAGCCCGTCAGGGGCCACCGGGGAGCTGTTTTTT. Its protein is CASSPSGATGELFF.

The CDR3 DNA sequence: TGTGCCAGCAGTCCTGGACAGACATTTAATGAAAAACTGTTTTTT. Protein: CASSPGQTFNEKLFF. This chain links TRBV6-5 with TRBJ1-4; a weak D match, TRBD1 (6 bases). With 5 bases removed from V and 4 bases from J, the gap between germline ends came to 14 bases. The CDR3 has 15 residues. Germline CDR1 and CDR2: MNHEY and SVGAGI.

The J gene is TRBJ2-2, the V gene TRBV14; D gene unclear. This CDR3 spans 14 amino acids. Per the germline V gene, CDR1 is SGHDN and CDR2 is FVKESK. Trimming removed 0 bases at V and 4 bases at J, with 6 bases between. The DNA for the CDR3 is TGTGCCAGCAGCCAAGATTGGAGCACCGGGGAGCTGTTTTTT. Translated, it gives CASSQDWSTGELFF.

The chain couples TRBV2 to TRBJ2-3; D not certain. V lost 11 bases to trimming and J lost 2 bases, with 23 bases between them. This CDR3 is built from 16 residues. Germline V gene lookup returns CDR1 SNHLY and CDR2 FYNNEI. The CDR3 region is CAGNTDKITFTDTQYF. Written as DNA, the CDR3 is TGTGCCGGAAACACAGATAAAATTACCTTCACAGATACGCAGTATTTT. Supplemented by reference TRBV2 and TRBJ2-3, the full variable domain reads EPEVTQTPSHQVTQMGQEVILRCVPISNHLYFYWYRQILGQKVEFLVSFYNNEISEKSEIFDDQFSVERPDGSNFTLKIRSTKLEDSAMYFCAGNTDKITFTDTQYFGPGTRLTVL.

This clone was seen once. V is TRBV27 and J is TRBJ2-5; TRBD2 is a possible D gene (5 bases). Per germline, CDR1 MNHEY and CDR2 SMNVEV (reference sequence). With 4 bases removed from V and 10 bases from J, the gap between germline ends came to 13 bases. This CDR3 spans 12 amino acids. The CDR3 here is CASSSGLGDQYF. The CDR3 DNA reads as TGTGCCAGCAGTTCAGGACTGGGCGACCAGTACTTC.

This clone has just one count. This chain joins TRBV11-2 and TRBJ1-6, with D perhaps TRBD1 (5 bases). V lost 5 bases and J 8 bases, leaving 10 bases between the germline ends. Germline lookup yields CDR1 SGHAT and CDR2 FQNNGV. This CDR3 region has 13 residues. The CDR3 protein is CASSQTRDSPLHF. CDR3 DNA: TGTGCCAGCAGCCAGACCAGGGATTCACCCCTCCACTTT.